This entry describes one T cell receptor (beta chain). What it recognizes is unknown. The data stem from a study of CD8 T cells in Susac syndrome. Findings and limits, study-wide: The total CD8+ repertoires contained around 15 Susac-specific public clones, and the CD8+ TEMRA repertoires contained five.

This CDR3 contains 17 residues. The V end was cut by 3 bases, the J end by 5 bases, with 20 bases between. Germline V CDR1 and CDR2: KGHSH, LQKENI. The RNA input was about 0.5 to 1 ug, and it was reverse transcribed with random hexamers. immunoSEQ multiplex PCR amplified TCR beta CDR3 across 54 Vbeta, 13 Jbeta. TCRdb called the immunoSEQ multiplex PCR reads again in MiXCR, with one record for every CDR3 protein. The sample lists approximately 94,000 distinct CDR3 sequences, 95% seen once, with approximately 0.3% in the top ten. Sequencing targeted TCR beta in blood CD8+ and CD4+ T cells. Diagnostic criteria for definite or probable disease, in their recently defined form, were met by the patients with Susac syndrome.

Sequenced sample: CD8+ T cells from PBMCs. This chain joins TRBV18 and TRBJ2-4; D is possibly TRBD1 or TRBD2 (7 bases each). The receptor comes from a human donor with Susac syndrome. This CDR3 reads CASSPRQGVAGQNIQYF. For the CDR3, the DNA is TGTGCCAGCTCACCGCGACAGGGAGTAGCGGGCCAAAACATTCAGTACTTC.